These 7 T cell receptor beta chains share one sample of origin, sequenced in a study of spatial heterogeneity in lung cancer. TCRdb re-derived calls from the 5' RACE reads in MiXCR, one entry per CDR3 protein. The sample has tens of thousands of distinct CDR3 sequences, about an eighth seen once. Time point of the sample: sample taken at primary tumor resection. The specimen comprised PBMCs, sampled at surgery. These receptors came from a male donor with early-stage non-small cell lung cancer.

This clonotype has ten or more counts. The chain employs TRBV7-3 and TRBJ1-6; TRBD1 agrees at 11 bases. The CDR3 spans 14 residues. Germline lookup yields CDR1 SGHTA and CDR2 FQGTGA. The V and J ends lost 5 bases and 10 bases, in that order; junction bases with no gene match: 4. The CDR3 spells CASSPDRGQSPLHF. The CDR3 nucleotides are TGTGCCAGCAGCCCGGACAGGGGGCAGTCACCCCTCCACTTT.

This clonotype was picked up a small number of times. This chain links TRBV7-9 with TRBJ1-5; D call uncertain. Per the germline V gene, CDR1 is SEHNR and CDR2 is FQNEAQ (reference sequence). Trimming stripped 4 bases from V and 7 bases from J, with 11 bases between. The CDR3 is made up of 13 amino acids. The CDR3 sequence is CASSSWTEQPQHF. As DNA, the CDR3 is TGTGCCAGCAGCTCCTGGACCGAGCAGCCCCAGCATTTT.

A few counts support this clonotype. The chain recombines TRBV20-1 with TRBJ1-2; 9 positions match TRBD1. This CDR3 spans 13 amino acids. The V segment lost 7 bases and the J segment 3 bases; nucleotides outside the gene matches: 6. The germline gives CDR1 DFQATT, CDR2 SNEGSKA (reference sequence). The CDR3 here is CSGRDRVDYGYTF. CDR3 DNA sequence: TGCAGTGGTCGGGACAGGGTGGACTATGGCTACACCTTC.

In this sample, this clonotype turned up a few times. The chain couples TRBV4-3 to TRBJ2-2; no firm D call. The CDR3 totals 15 residues. V lost 0 bases and J lost 4, with 9 bases in between. The germline CDR1 and CDR2 sequences are LGHNA and YSLEER. The CDR3: CASSQDGPRTGELFF. The CDR3 region has the DNA TGCGCCAGCAGCCAAGATGGACCGCGCACCGGGGAGCTGTTTTTT.

Many counts were recorded for this clonotype. The chain uses TRBV7-2 and TRBJ2-3, with D possibly matching TRBD2 (6 bases). The V gene lost 2 bases and the J gene lost 1 base, with 10 bases spanning the gap. CDR1 is SGHTA, CDR2 FQGNSA, per germline. CDR3 length: 15 amino acids. CDR3 loop: CASSLWAGRTDTQYF. In nucleotides, the CDR3 is TGTGCCAGCAGCTTATGGGCGGGACGCACAGATACGCAGTATTTT. Full variable domain (outside the CDR3, taken from reference TRBV7-2 and TRBJ2-3): GAGVSQSPSNKVTEKGKDVELRCDPISGHTALYWYRQSLGQGLEFLIYFQGNSAPDKSGLPSDRFSAERTGGSVSTLTIQRTQQEDSAVYLCASSLWAGRTDTQYFGPGTRLTVL.

The V gene is TRBV29-1, the J gene TRBJ2-2; D unclear. CDR1 and CDR2 (germline): SQVTM, ANQGSEA. This CDR3 has 13 residues. The V end lost 4 bases, the J end lost 3 bases, and 9 bases lay between the germline ends. CDR3 residues: CSVVRQHTGELFF. In DNA, the CDR3 is TGCAGCGTTGTACGACAACACACCGGGGAGCTGTTTTTT.

Only a few counts were recorded for this clonotype. V usage is TRBV29-1 and J usage is TRBJ2-5; a possible D gene is TRBD1 (5 bases). V was cut by 4 bases and J by 7 bases, with 13 bases left in between. This CDR3 comprises 12 residues. Per the germline V gene, CDR1 is SQVTM and CDR2 is ANQGSEA. The CDR3: CSVVGAQGTQYF. CDR3 nucleotide sequence: TGCAGCGTTGTGGGTGCTCAGGGGACCCAGTACTTC. The full variable domain, its missing parts supplied by reference TRBV29-1 and TRBJ2-5, is SAVISQKPSRDICQRGTSLTIQCQVDSQVTMMFWYRQQPGQSLTLIATANQGSEATYESGFVIDKFPISRPNLTFSTLTVSNMSPEDSSIYLCSVVGAQGTQYFGPGTRLLVL.